The 11 T cell receptor beta chains below come from one sample, sequenced in a study of CD8 T cells in ankylosing spondylitis. TCRdb independently ran MiXCR on the 5' RACE reads; one entry per CDR3 protein. The sample contains 200,000 to 250,000 distinct CDR3 sequences, over 9.5% of which appear only once. Sequencing was carried out using blood, either unsorted or a sorted T cell fraction (not recorded which). These receptors originate from a male donor with ankylosing spondylitis or in good health (not recorded which).

A note on this clonotype: A single base separates this from a much larger clone, so it may be a read error. This chain joins TRBV7-2 and TRBJ2-7; 7 nucleotides line up with TRBD2. The CDR3 length is 14 residues. The germline V gene has CDR1 SGHTA and CDR2 FQGNSA. The V gene end was trimmed by 3 bases and the J gene end by 9 bases; junction bases not matched to a gene: 11. CDR3 protein: CASSFWESSGGQYF. CDR3 bases: TGTGCCAGCAGCTTCTGGGAGTCTAGCGGCGGGCAGTACTTC.

On this clonotype itself: Being one base from a much bigger clone, this may be a read error. V usage is TRBV25-1 and J usage is TRBJ2-3; no reliable D call. This CDR3 spans 13 amino acids. CDR1 and CDR2 (germline): MGHDK, SYGVNS. V lost 3 bases, J lost 5 bases, and 9 bases lay in between. The CDR3 DNA reads TGTGCCAGCAGTGATCCGGCGCGAGATACGCAGTATTTT. Its translation is CASSDPARDTQYF.

V and J are TRBV24-1 and TRBJ1-2, with D hard to call. The CDR3 consists of 18 residues. The germline CDR1 and CDR2 sequences are KGHDR and SFDVKD. The V end was cut by 1 base, the J end by 0 bases, with 17 bases between. The CDR3 DNA reads TGTGCCACCAGTGATTTTGCCGGCAGAACACCTCCTAACTATGGCTACACCTTC. Amino acids: CATSDFAGRTPPNYGYTF.

This sequence joins TRBV11-3 and TRBJ2-1; 8 nucleotides match TRBD2. V dropped 6 bases and J dropped 2; count of bases not matched to a gene: 6. Germline assignment: CDR1 SGHNT and CDR2 YENEEA. This CDR3 contains 15 residues. The CDR3, as DNA: TGTGCCAGCAGTATTACTAGCGGCCCCTACAATGAGCAGTTCTTC. Translation: CASSITSGPYNEQFF.

V is TRBV2 and J is TRBJ1-5; perhaps TRBD1 as D (6 bases). The CDR3 has 16 amino acids. The germline gives CDR1 SNHLY, CDR2 FYNNEI. V lost 6 bases and J lost 4, with 19 bases in between. The CDR3 loop reads CASSATTGSRNQPQHF. In DNA form, the CDR3 reads TGTGCCAGCAGCGCGACTACAGGGTCTCGGAATCAGCCCCAGCATTTT.

This clonotype was counted at least ten times. CDR3 in amino acids: CASSRTISAGELFF. DNA of the CDR3: TGTGCCAGCAGCCGCACTATATCAGCCGGGGAGCTGTTTTTT. The V and J genes are TRBV7-9 and TRBJ2-2; D call uncertain. Per germline, CDR1 SEHNR and CDR2 FQNEAQ (reference sequence). This CDR3 is 14 amino acids long. V was shortened by 5 bases and J by 6 bases, with 13 bases between the two germline ends.

In its sample, this clonotype was seen many times. The V call is TRBV20-1, the J call TRBJ2-2; D possibly uses TRBD1 or TRBD2 (6 bases each). Trimming stripped 3 bases from V and 2 bases from J, with 13 bases between. Per germline, CDR1 DFQATT and CDR2 SNEGSKA (reference sequence). The CDR3 consists of 15 residues. The CDR3 protein is CSASKGGPNTGELFF. In nucleotides, the CDR3 is TGCAGTGCTAGCAAGGGGGGCCCCAACACCGGGGAGCTGTTTTTT.

This chain links TRBV12-3 or TRBV12-4 with TRBJ2-3, with a tentative D call TRBD2 (5 bases). The CDR3 totals 13 residues. V lost 2 bases and J lost 6, with 9 bases in between. The CDR3 DNA follows: TGTGCCAGCAGTTTATTTCGGAGGGATACGCAGTATTTT. This gives the protein CASSLFRRDTQYF.

With respect to this clonotype: A much more abundant neighbour one base away suggests this may be a read error. The chain employs TRBV20-1 and TRBJ2-5; 9 bases map to TRBD2. The germline CDR1 and CDR2 sequences are DFQATT and SNEGSKA (reference sequence). The CDR3 contains 16 residues. CDR3 loop: CSARDPLIAGAETQHF. For the CDR3, the DNA is TGCAGTGCTAGAGATCCCCTGATAGCGGGGGCAGAGACCCAGCACTTC.

The rearrangement uses TRBV28 and TRBJ2-5, with D unresolved. The V end was cut by 6 bases, the J end by 5 bases, with 13 bases between. Germline values: CDR1 MDHEN, CDR2 SYDVKM. CDR3 length: 13 residues. The CDR3 DNA follows: TGTGCCAGCAGACGGTCAGGTGTTGAGACCCAGTACTTC. This gives the protein CASRRSGVETQYF. The whole variable domain, filled in from reference TRBV28 and TRBJ2-5, reads DVKVTQSSRYLVKRTGEKVFLECVQDMDHENMFWYRQDPGLGLRLIYFSYDVKMKEKGDIPEGYSVSREKKERFSLILESASTNQTSMYLCASRRSGVETQYFGPGTRLLVL.

This clonotype was counted at least ten times. This rearrangement joins TRBV6-5 to TRBJ2-5; D is undetermined. V lost 4 bases, J lost 1 base, and 10 bases lay in between. The germline V gene encodes CDR1 MNHEY and CDR2 SVGAGI. The CDR3 covers 14 residues. The CDR3 sequence is CASSWQLFQETQYF. The CDR3 DNA reads as TGTGCCAGCAGTTGGCAGCTATTCCAAGAGACCCAGTACTTC.